This T cell receptor beta chain came from a study of T cell responses to AZD1222 COVID-19 vaccine. The CDR3 has 16 amino acids. V was clipped by 4 bases and J by 9 bases; unmatched bases: 10. Germline V gene sequence: CDR1 SEHNR, CDR2 FQNEAQ (reference sequence). Data came from immunoSEQ multiplex PCR; TCRdb stores just in-frame clones and leaves some out. Among about 160,000 clones listed, under 95% were seen once. Notes on the study in general: The reported proportion of spike-specific TCRs targeting unmutated variant regions was nearly half. Spike-specific TCR breadth rose after two AZD1222 doses, and depth rose as well.

For this clone: The antigen is not known.

The chain carries TRBV7-9 and TRBJ1-6; TRBD1 aligns across 9 bases. The input for sequencing was peripheral blood, taken on day 0 of MenACWY control vaccination. This TCR was sampled from an adult in good health. CDR3 in DNA: TGTGCCAGCAGCTCCGGGACAGGGCTAGGCGGTTCACCCCTCCACTTT. It specifies CASSSGTGLGGSPLHF.